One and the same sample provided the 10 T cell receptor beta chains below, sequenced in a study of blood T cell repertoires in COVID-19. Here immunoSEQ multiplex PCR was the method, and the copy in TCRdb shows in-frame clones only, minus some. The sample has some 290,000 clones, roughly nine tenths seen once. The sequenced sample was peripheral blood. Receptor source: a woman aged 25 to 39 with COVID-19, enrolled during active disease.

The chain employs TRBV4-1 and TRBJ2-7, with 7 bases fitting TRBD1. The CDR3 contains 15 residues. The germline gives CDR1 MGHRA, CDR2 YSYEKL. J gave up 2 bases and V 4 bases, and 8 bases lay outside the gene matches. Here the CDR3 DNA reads TGCGCCAGCAGCCTAGGGACAGCTGGGGCCTACGAGCAGTACTTC. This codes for CASSLGTAGAYEQYF.

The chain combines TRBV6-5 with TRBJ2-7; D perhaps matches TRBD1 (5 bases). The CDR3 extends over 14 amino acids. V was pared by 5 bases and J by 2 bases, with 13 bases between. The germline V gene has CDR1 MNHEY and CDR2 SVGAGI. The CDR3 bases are TGTGCCAGCAGTCTTGACAGTGCCCCCTACGAGCAGTACTTC. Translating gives CASSLDSAPYEQYF.

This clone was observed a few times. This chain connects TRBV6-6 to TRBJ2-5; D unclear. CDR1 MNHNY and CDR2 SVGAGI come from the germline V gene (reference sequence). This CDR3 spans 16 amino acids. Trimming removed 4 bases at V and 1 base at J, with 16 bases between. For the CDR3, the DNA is TGTGCCAGCAGTTCCTCTGGGTCGCGGTTCCAAGAGACCCAGTACTTC. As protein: CASSSSGSRFQETQYF.

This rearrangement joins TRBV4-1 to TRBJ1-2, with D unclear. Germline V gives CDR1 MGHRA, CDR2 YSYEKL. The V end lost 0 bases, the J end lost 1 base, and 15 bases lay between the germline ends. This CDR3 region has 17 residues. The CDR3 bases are TGCGCCAGCAGCCAAGATTTCCGAAGCATTTTTAACTATGGCTACACCTTC. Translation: CASSQDFRSIFNYGYTF.

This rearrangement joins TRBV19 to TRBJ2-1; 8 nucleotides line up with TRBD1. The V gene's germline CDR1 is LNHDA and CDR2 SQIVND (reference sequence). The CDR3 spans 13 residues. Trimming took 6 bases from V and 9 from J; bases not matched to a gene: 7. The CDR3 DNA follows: TGTGCCAGTAGCCCACAGGGGGAGGCTGAGCAGTTCTTC. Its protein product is CASSPQGEAEQFF.

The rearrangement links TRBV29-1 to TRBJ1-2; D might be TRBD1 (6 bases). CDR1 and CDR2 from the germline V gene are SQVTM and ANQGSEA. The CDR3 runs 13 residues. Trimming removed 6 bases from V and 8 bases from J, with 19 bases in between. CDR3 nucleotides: TGCAGCGTGGTCAGGGGAGTCGGAGACGGCTACACCTTC. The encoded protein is CSVVRGVGDGYTF.

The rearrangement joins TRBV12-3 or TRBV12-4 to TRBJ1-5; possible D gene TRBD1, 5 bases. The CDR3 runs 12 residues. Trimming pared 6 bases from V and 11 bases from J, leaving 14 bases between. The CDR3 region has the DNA TGTGCCAGCAGACAGGCAGGGTCGGCCCAGCATTTT. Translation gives CASRQAGSAQHF.

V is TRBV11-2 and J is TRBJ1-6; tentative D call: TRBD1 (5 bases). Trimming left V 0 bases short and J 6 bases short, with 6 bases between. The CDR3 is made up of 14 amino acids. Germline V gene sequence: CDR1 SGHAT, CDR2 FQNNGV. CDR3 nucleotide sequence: TGTGCCAGCAGCTTAGATCAGGGTAATTCACCCCTCCACTTT. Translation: CASSLDQGNSPLHF.

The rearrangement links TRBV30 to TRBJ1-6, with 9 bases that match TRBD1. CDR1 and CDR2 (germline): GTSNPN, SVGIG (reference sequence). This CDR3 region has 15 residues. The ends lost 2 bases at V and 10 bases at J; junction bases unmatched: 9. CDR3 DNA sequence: TGTGCCTGGAGTTTAGTGGGGACAGGGCTATCACCCCTCCACTTT. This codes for CAWSLVGTGLSPLHF. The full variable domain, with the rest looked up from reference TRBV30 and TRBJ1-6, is SQTIHQWPATLVQPVGSPLSLECTVEGTSNPNLYWYRQAAGRGLQLLFYSVGIGQISSEVPQNLSASRPQDRQFILSSKKLLLSDSGFYLCAWSLVGTGLSPLHFGNGTRLTVT.

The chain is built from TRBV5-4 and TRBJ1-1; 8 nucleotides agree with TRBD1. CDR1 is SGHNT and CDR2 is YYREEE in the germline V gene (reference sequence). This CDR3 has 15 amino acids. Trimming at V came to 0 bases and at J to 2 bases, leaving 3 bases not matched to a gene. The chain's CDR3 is CASSLGSGGNTEAFF. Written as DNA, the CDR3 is TGTGCCAGCAGCTTGGGGTCAGGGGGCAACACTGAAGCTTTCTTT. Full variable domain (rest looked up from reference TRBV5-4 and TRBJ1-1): ETGVTQSPTHLIKTRGQQVTLRCSSQSGHNTVSWYQQALGQGPQFIFQYYREEENGRGNFPPRFSGLQFPNYSSELNVNALELDDSALYLCASSLGSGGNTEAFFGQGTRLTVV.